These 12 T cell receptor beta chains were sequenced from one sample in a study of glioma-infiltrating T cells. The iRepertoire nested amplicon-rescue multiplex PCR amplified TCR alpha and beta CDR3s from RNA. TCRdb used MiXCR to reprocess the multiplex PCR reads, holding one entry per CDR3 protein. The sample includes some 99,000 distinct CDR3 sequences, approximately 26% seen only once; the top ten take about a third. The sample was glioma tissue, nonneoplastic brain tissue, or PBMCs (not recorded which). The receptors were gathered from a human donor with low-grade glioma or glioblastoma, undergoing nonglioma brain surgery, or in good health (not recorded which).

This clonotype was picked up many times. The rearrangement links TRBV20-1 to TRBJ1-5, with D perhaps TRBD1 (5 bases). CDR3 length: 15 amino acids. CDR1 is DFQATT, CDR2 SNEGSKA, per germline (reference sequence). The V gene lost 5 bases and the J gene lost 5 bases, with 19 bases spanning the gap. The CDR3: CSAGPRAGSYQPQHF. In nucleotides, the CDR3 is TGCAGTGCTGGACCGCGGGCAGGGTCTTATCAGCCCCAGCATTTT.

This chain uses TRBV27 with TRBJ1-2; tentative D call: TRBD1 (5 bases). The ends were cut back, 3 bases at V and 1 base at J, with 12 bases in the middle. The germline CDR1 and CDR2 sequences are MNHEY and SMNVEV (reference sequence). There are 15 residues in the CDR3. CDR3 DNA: TGTGCCAGCAGTTTCGTCGGGGGGTTTAACTATGGCTACACCTTC. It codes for CASSFVGGFNYGYTF.

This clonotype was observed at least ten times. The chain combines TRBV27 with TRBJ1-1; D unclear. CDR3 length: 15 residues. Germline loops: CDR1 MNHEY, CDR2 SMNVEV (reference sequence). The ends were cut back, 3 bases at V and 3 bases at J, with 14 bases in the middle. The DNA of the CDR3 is TGTGCCAGCAGTTTCCTCGCGGGGAGGGACACTGAAGCTTTCTTT. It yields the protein CASSFLAGRDTEAFF.

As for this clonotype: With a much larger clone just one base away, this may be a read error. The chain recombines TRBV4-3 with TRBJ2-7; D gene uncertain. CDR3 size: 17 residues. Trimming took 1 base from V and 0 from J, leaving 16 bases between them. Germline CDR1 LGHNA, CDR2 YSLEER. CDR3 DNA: TGCGCCAGCAGCCAAGGGTGGATGGCGGAGTACTCCTACGAGCAGTACTTC. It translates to CASSQGWMAEYSYEQYF.

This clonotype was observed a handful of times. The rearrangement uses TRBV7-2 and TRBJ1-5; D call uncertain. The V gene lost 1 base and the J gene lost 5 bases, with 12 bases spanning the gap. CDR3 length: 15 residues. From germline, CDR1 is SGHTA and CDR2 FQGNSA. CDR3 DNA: TGTGCCAGCAGCTTAGAATTGGGTTCTCATCAGCCCCAGCATTTT. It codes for CASSLELGSHQPQHF. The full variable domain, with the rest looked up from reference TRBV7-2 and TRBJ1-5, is GAGVSQSPSNKVTEKGKDVELRCDPISGHTALYWYRQSLGQGLEFLIYFQGNSAPDKSGLPSDRFSAERTGGSVSTLTIQRTQQEDSAVYLCASSLELGSHQPQHFGDGTRLSIL.

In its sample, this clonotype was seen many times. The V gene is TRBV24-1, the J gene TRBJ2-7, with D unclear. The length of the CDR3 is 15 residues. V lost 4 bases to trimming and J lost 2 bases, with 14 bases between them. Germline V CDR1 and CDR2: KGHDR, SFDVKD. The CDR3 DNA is TGTGCCACCAGTGACAGAACGGGCCTGACCTACGAGCAGTACTTC. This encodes CATSDRTGLTYEQYF.

The CDR3 sequence: CASSEASYSNQPQHF. The CDR3 DNA reads TGTGCCAGCAGTGAGGCCAGCTATAGCAATCAGCCCCAGCATTTT. The chain links TRBV2 to TRBJ1-5; D remains ambiguous. Germline assignment: CDR1 SNHLY and CDR2 FYNNEI. The length of the CDR3 is 15 residues. Trimming shortened V by 3 bases and J by 0 bases, and 9 bases separated the two germline ends. Drawing the rest from reference TRBV2 and TRBJ1-5, the complete variable domain is EPEVTQTPSHQVTQMGQEVILRCVPISNHLYFYWYRQILGQKVEFLVSFYNNEISEKSEIFDDQFSVERPDGSNFTLKIRSTKLEDSAMYFCASSEASYSNQPQHFGDGTRLSIL.

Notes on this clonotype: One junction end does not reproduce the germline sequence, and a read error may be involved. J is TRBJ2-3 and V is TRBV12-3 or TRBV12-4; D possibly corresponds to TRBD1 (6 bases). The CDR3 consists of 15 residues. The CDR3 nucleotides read TGTGCCAGCGGTTTACGGGGACAATCGTCGGATACGCAGTATTTT. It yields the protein CASGLRGQSSDTQYF.

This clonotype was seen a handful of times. The DNA of the CDR3 is TGCGCCAGCAGCTTGTTGGGCGTTTTCCAGAACACTGAAGCTTTCTTT. Encoded protein: CASSLLGVFQNTEAFF. This chain joins TRBV5-1 and TRBJ1-1; D not certain. Germline CDR1 SGHRS, CDR2 YFSETQ. The CDR3 sequence is 16 residues long. V lost 1 base, J lost 1 base, and 14 bases lay in between. Full variable domain (rest looked up from reference TRBV5-1 and TRBJ1-1): KAGVTQTPRYLIKTRGQQVTLSCSPISGHRSVSWYQQTPGQGLQFLFEYFSETQRNKGNFPGRFSGRQFSNSRSEMNVSTLELGDSALYLCASSLLGVFQNTEAFFGQGTRLTVV.

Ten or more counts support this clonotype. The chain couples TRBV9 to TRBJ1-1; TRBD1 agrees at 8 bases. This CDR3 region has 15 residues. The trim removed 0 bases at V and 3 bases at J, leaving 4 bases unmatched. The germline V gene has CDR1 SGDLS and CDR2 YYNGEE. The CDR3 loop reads CASSVEGRGHTEAFF. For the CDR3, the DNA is TGTGCCAGCAGCGTAGAGGGCAGGGGGCACACTGAAGCTTTCTTT.

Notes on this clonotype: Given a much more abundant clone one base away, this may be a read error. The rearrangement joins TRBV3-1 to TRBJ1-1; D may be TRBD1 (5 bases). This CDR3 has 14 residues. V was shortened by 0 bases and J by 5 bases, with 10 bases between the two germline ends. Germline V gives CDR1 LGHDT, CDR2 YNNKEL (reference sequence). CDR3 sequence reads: CASSQESGGTEAFF. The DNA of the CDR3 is TGTGCCAGCAGCCAAGAGTCGGGGGGTACTGAAGCTTTCTTT.

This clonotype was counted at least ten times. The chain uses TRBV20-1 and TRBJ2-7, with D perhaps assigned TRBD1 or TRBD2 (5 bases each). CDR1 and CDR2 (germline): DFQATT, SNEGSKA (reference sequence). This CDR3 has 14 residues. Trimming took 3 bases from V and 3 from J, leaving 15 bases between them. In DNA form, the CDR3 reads TGCAGTGCTAGCCGGGACCTCCAAAACTACGAGCAGTACTTC. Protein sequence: CSASRDLQNYEQYF.